This TCR beta chain was sequenced during a study of blood T cell repertoires in COVID-19. Study background: The samples span acute and convalescent COVID-19 from the United States, Italy and Spain. T cells, B-cell-depleted T cells, or PBMCs supplied cDNA or gDNA.

The CDR3 totals 14 residues. V lost 3 bases and J 7 bases, leaving 14 bases between the germline ends. The V gene's germline CDR1 is SGHRS and CDR2 YFSETQ. The data were produced by immunoSEQ multiplex PCR, yet TCRdb's version contains in-frame clones alone and is incomplete. The sample carries under 250,000 clones, about 85% recorded once. The source is a woman over 75 with acute or convalescent COVID-19. The V gene is TRBV5-1, the J gene TRBJ2-1; a weak D match, TRBD1 (5 bases). The sequencing input was peripheral blood. The CDR3 sequence is CASSSQGFRNEQFF. The CDR3 DNA sequence: TGCGCCAGCAGCTCTCAGGGATTTAGAAATGAGCAGTTCTTC.